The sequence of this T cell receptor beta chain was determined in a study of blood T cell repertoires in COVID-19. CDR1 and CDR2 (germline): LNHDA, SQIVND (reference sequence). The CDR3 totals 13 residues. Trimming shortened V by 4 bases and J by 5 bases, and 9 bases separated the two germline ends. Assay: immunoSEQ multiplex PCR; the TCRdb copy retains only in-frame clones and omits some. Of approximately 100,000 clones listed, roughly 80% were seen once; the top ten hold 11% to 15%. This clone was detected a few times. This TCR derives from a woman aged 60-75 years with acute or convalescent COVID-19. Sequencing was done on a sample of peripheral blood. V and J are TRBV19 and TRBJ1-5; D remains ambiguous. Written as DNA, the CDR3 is TGTGCCAGTAGTAGCGGCCCTGATCAGCCCCAGCATTTT. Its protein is CASSSGPDQPQHF.